This T cell receptor (beta chain) is drawn from a study of CD8+ T cells in alopecia areata. Looking at the study overall: Patients in the treated group were given tofacitinib by mouth, 5 to 10 mg twice a day. Study-level findings and limits: One nonresponder leaves baseline CD8+ expansion's link to response uncertain. During tofacitinib treatment, many expanded lesional clones remained in scalp and blood. Tofacitinib yielded significantly lower scalp clonality and fewer expanded CD8+ clones among the top 100.

A word on this clone: The antigen is not known.

Indicated treatment: oral pan-JAK inhibitor, 5-10 mg twice daily. Extraction of RNA preceded its reverse transcription into cDNA, which served as the sequencing template. Libraries were prepared by immunoSEQ multiplex PCR; TCRdb keeps only in-frame clonotypes and omits some of them. The sample holds 150,000 to 200,000 clones, just under 65% seen once. The CDR3 extends over 14 amino acids. The V gene's germline CDR1 is LNHNV and CDR2 YYDKDF (reference sequence). The sample consisted of CD4+ T cells sorted from blood, taken around week 50, from a patient treated with tofacitinib. This TCR was recovered from a human donor with alopecia areata. V gene TRBV15 combines with J gene TRBJ2-5; no firm D call. The J call may be mistaken, given a closer DNA end match to TRBJ2-7. The CDR3 DNA is TGTGCCACCAGCAGAGTTGGCACCACATACGAGCAGTACTTC. Residues: CATSRVGTTYEQYF.